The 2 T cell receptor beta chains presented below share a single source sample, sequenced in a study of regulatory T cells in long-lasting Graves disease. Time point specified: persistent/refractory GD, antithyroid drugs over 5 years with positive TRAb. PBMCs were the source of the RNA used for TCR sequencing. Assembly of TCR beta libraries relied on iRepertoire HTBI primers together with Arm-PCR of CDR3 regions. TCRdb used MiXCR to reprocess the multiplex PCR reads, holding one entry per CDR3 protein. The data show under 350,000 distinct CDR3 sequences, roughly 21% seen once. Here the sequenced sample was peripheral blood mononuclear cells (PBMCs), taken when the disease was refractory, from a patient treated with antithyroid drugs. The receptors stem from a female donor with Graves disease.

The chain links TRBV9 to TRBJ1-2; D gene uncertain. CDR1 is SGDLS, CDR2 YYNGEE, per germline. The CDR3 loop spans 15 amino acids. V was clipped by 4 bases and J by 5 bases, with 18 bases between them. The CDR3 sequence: CASSQGRGRNYGYTF. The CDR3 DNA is TGTGCCAGCAGCCAAGGACGAGGGCGGAATTATGGCTACACCTTC.

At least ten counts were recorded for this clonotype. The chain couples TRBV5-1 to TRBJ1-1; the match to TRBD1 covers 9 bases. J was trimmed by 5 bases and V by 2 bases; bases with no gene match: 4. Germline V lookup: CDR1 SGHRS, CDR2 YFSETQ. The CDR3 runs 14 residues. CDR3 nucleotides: TGCGCCAGCAGCTTTCGGACAGGGGAGACTGAAGCTTTCTTT. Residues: CASSFRTGETEAFF.